This entry features one TCR beta chain sequence. CDR3 length: 14 residues. Germline V lookup: CDR1 MNHEY, CDR2 SVGAGI. Trimming took off 5 bases at V and 4 bases at J, with 15 bases between the two ends. The source of the sample is a study of blood T cell repertoires in COVID-19. Clones were sequenced by immunoSEQ multiplex PCR, and TCRdb holds only the in-frame ones, with some missing. The sample has approximately 300,000 clones, under 95% seen once. The clonotype was recovered from a man between 60 and 70 years old who had recovered from COVID-19. Sequenced sample: PBMCs or T cells enriched from blood (not recorded which). The chain joins TRBV6-5 to TRBJ2-7, with D perhaps matching TRBD1 (6 bases). CDR3 residues: CASSPGTNLYEQYF. The CDR3 nucleotides are TGTGCCAGCAGTCCCGGGACAAACCTTTACGAGCAGTACTTC.